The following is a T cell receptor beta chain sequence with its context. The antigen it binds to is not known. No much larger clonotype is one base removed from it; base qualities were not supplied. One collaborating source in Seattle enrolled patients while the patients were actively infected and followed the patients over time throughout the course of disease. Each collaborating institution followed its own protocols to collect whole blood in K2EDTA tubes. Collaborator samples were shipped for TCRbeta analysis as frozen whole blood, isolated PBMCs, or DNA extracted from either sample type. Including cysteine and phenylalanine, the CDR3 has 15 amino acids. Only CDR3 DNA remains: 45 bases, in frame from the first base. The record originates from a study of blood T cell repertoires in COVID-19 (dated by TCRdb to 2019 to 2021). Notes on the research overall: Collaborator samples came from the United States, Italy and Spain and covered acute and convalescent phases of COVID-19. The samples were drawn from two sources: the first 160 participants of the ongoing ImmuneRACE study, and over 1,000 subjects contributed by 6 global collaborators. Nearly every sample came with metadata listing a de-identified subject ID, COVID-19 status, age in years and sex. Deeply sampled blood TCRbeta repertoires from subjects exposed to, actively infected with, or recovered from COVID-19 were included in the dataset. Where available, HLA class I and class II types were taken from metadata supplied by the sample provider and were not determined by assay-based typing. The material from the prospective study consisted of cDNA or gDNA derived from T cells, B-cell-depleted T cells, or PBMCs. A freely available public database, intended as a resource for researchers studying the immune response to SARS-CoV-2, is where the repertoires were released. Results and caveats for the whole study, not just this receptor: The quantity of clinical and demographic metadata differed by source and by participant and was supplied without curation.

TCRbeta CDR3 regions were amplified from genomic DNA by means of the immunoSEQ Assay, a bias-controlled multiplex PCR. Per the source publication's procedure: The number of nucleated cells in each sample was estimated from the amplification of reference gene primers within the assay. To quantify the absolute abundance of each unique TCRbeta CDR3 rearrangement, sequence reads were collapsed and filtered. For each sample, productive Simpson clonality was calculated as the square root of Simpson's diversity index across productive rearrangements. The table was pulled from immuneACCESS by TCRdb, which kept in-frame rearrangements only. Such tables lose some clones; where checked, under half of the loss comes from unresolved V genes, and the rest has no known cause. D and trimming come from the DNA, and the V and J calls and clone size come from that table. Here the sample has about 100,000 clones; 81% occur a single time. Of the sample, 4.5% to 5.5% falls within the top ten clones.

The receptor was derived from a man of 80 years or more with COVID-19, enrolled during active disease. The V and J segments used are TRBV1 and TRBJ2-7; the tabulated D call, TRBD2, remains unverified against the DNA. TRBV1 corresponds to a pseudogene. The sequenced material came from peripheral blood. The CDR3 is CTSSQVTNSSYEQYF. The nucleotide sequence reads TGCACCAGCAGCCAAGTAACTAACTCCTCCTACGAGCAGTACTTC.